The source of this TCR beta chain is a study of blood T cell repertoires in COVID-19. Study summary: PBMCs, B-cell-depleted T cells, or T cells were the source of the cDNA or gDNA that made up the material.

This CDR3 spans 14 amino acids. Germline V gene lookup returns CDR1 SNHLY and CDR2 FYNNEI. V lost 4 bases to trimming and J lost 4 bases; unmatched junction nucleotides: 3. TCRdb's table, derived via immunoSEQ multiplex PCR, lists solely in-frame clones and lacks some. The table includes around 170,000 clones, 70% to 90% detected once. The sequenced sample consisted of peripheral blood. This chain connects TRBV2 to TRBJ1-4; 7 nucleotides line up with TRBD1. This TCR came from a woman aged 25 to 45 with active or convalescent COVID-19. The CDR3 DNA sequence: TGTGCCAGCAGTGCCGACAGGGTTAATGAAAAACTGTTTTTT. Its protein product is CASSADRVNEKLFF. Full variable domain (missing parts from reference TRBV2 and TRBJ1-4): EPEVTQTPSHQVTQMGQEVILRCVPISNHLYFYWYRQILGQKVEFLVSFYNNEISEKSEIFDDQFSVERPDGSNFTLKIRSTKLEDSAMYFCASSADRVNEKLFFGSGTQLSVL.